The present TCR beta chain was sequenced within a study of shared clonotypes between healthy human individuals. On this clone: Antigen unknown.

CDR3 size: 17 residues. J lost 4 bases, V lost 3 bases, and 11 bases had no gene match. The V gene's germline CDR1 is LGHNA and CDR2 YSLEER. The table came from immunoSEQ multiplex PCR; TCRdb's copy has only in-frame clones and leaves some out. The data contain about a million clones, roughly 80% of them singletons. Points from the study as a whole: All-four-donor shared clonotypes had higher generation probabilities than non-shared clonotypes did.

The chain combines TRBV4-3 with TRBJ2-2, with 7 bases lining up with TRBD1. The sequenced sample was memory CD4+ T cells from PBMCs. Described subset: CD45RA-negative fraction. The receptor's source is a man between 18 and 35 years old in good health. Some clones in this sample may be carry-over from other donors' samples. CDR3 coding DNA: TGCGCCAGCAGCCACACTCAGGGGACAGCATCCACCGGGGAGCTGTTTTTT. Translation: CASSHTQGTASTGELFF.